The rows below give T cell receptor beta chains drawn from one sample of a study of T cell repertoires in cytomegalovirus infection. These receptors' targets are unknown. TCRdb reprocessed the reads with MiXCR, giving one entry per CDR3 protein. Found here are about 770,000 distinct CDR3 sequences, 29% of them singletons; the top ten hold under 15%. The material was cultured CD8+ T cells from PBMCs, obtained from culture after CMV antigen stimulation. The receptors were gathered from a human donor in good health (CMV status not recorded). Some clones in this sample may be carry-over from other donors' samples. Each CDR3 is given with its conserved first and last residue.

j_gene | v_gene | CDR3aa
TRBJ1-1 | TRBV7-6 | CASSLQAPTEAFF
TRBJ2-3 | TRBV7-9 | CASSFLAGGSLTPDTQYF
TRBJ1-2 | TRBV6-6 | CASSSSGGDYGYTF
TRBJ2-4 | TRBV19 | CASSISRIPKNIQYF
TRBJ1-1 | TRBV6-1 | CASSELPGTEAFF
TRBJ2-1 | TRBV12-3/TRBV12-4 | CASSFKGFNEQFF
TRBJ2-3 | TRBV27 | CASSRPGQVADTQYF
TRBJ2-3 | TRBV27 | CASSLISSGGPGDTQYF
TRBJ2-5 | TRBV9 | CASSVPGLAGESYQETQYF
TRBJ1-5 | TRBV12-3/TRBV12-4 | CASSLRGFSSNQPQHF
TRBJ1-1 | TRBV7-6 | CASSFPTEVGPFF